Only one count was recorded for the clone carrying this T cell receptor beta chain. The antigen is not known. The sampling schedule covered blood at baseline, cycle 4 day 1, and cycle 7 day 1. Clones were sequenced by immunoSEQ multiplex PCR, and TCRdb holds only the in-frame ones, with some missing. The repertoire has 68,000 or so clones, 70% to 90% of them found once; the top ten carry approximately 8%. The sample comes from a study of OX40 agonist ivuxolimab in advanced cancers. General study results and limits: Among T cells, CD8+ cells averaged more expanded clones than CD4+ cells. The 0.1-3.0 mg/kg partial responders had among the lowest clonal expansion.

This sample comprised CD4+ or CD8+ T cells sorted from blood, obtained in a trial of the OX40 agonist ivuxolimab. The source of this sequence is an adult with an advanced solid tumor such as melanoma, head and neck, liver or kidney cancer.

This CDR3 is CARDQATHHQPQHF. CDR3 bases: TGTGCCAGGGATCAGGCGACCCACCATCAGCCCCAGCATTTT. The chain couples TRBV7-6 to TRBJ1-5; no reliable D call. The CDR3 sequence is 14 residues long. Trimming cost V 9 bases and J 5 bases, with 17 bases left between them. The V gene's germline CDR1 is SGHVS and CDR2 FNYEAQ.